These 15 T cell receptor beta chains were all obtained from the same sample, sequenced in a study of spatial heterogeneity in lung cancer. As for time point: sample taken at primary tumor resection. Whole RNA, which was extracted from tumor, nontumor lung tissue or frozen PBMC, was sequenced without any cell sorting. TCRdb fed the 5' RACE reads into MiXCR, producing one record per CDR3 protein. Here the sample spans about 10,000 distinct CDR3 sequences, 4.5% to 7% being singletons. The sequenced sample was PBMCs, obtained at surgery. Receptors were obtained from a male donor with early-stage non-small cell lung cancer.

This clonotype is classed as large. The genes are TRBV29-1 and TRBJ2-2; tentatively, D is TRBD1 (6 bases). V shed 3 bases and J shed 1 base, with 9 bases lying between them. The CDR3 is 14 residues long. CDR1 is SQVTM and CDR2 is ANQGSEA in the germline V gene. The chain's CDR3 is CSVDLQGNTGELFF. CDR3 DNA: TGCAGCGTTGATTTACAGGGGAACACCGGGGAGCTGTTTTTT.

In this sample, this clonotype turned up a few times. The chain couples TRBV12-3 or TRBV12-4 to TRBJ1-2; D is unclear. There are 13 residues in the CDR3. Trimming shortened V by 6 bases and J by 2 bases, and 10 bases separated the two germline ends. The CDR3 loop reads CASSPDTNYGYTF. The CDR3 DNA reads as TGTGCCAGCAGCCCCGACACGAACTATGGCTACACCTTC.

Judged by abundance, this clonotype is medium-sized. V gene TRBV7-9 combines with J gene TRBJ2-1; 8 bases match TRBD2. The CDR3 has 17 residues. Trimming at V came to 8 bases and at J to 4 bases, leaving 16 bases not matched to a gene. Germline loops: CDR1 SEHNR, CDR2 FQNEAQ (reference sequence). The CDR3 nucleotides read TGTGCCAGCGGAATACCAGCGGGAGACTCTGCTTACAATGAGCAGTTCTTC. As protein: CASGIPAGDSAYNEQFF.

This clonotype counts as medium-sized (0.01 to 0.1%). The chain has TRBV7-9 and TRBJ2-2; D call uncertain. This CDR3 is 12 amino acids long. Per germline, CDR1 SEHNR and CDR2 FQNEAQ (reference sequence). The V and J ends lost 6 bases and 1 base respectively, with 3 bases between them. CDR3 amino acids: CASRLNTGELFF. DNA for the CDR3: TGTGCCAGCAGGCTGAACACCGGGGAGCTGTTTTTT.

Within the sample, this clonotype is large. The chain links TRBV12-3 or TRBV12-4 to TRBJ2-3; 7 bases align to TRBD1. With 5 bases clipped from V and 1 base from J, the junction kept 9 bases outside the gene matches. This CDR3 is 16 amino acids long. CDR3: CASSPYSGGGTDTQYF. The CDR3 DNA reads TGTGCCAGCAGTCCTTACTCAGGGGGAGGCACAGATACGCAGTATTTT.

The chain links TRBV30 to TRBJ2-5, with 9 bases lining up with TRBD2. This CDR3 spans 16 amino acids. CDR1 is GTSNPN and CDR2 is SVGIG in the germline V gene (reference sequence). After removal of 0 bases from V and 1 base from J, the junction contained 6 bases not matched to a gene. CDR3 nucleotide sequence: TGTGCCTGGAGTGTACCGACAGCGGGAGGCCAAGAGACCCAGTACTTC. It translates to CAWSVPTAGGQETQYF.

By share of the sample, this clonotype is medium-sized. The CDR3 bases are TGTGCCAGCAGCAACAACAGGGAACAGCCCCAGCATTTT. Translation: CASSNNREQPQHF. The V gene is TRBV7-2, the J gene TRBJ1-5; a weak D match, TRBD1 (6 bases). CDR3 length equals 13 residues. The germline gives CDR1 SGHTA, CDR2 FQGNSA. Trimming shortened V by 5 bases and J by 7 bases, and 12 bases separated the two germline ends.

This clonotype is termed medium-sized. The CDR3 coding sequence is TGTGCCAGCAGCCGGACAGTCCAAGAGACCCAGTACTTC. Protein sequence: CASSRTVQETQYF. This chain joins TRBV7-2 and TRBJ2-5; D may be TRBD1 (6 bases). Trimming shortened V by 5 bases and J by 1 base, and 8 bases separated the two germline ends. Per the germline V gene, CDR1 is SGHTA and CDR2 is FQGNSA. This CDR3 spans 13 amino acids. The whole variable domain, filled in from reference TRBV7-2 and TRBJ2-5, reads GAGVSQSPSNKVTEKGKDVELRCDPISGHTALYWYRQSLGQGLEFLIYFQGNSAPDKSGLPSDRFSAERTGGSVSTLTIQRTQQEDSAVYLCASSRTVQETQYFGPGTRLLVL.

This clonotype was seen many times. The chain carries TRBV29-1 and TRBJ1-1; 7 bases are a match to TRBD1. This CDR3 spans 13 amino acids. Germline assignment: CDR1 SQVTM and CDR2 ANQGSEA. The CDR3 sequence is CSDTGALNTEAFF. In DNA form, the CDR3 reads TGCAGTGACACAGGGGCACTGAACACTGAAGCTTTCTTT.

By share of the sample, this clonotype is medium-sized. V is TRBV28 and J is TRBJ2-7, with D uncertain. The V gene's germline CDR1 is MDHEN and CDR2 SYDVKM. The CDR3 has 15 residues. The V end was cut by 5 bases, the J end by 0 bases, with 14 bases between. This chain's CDR3 is CASSPPLGISYEQYF. Here the CDR3 DNA reads TGTGCCAGCAGTCCCCCCCTAGGAATCTCCTACGAGCAGTACTTC.

This clonotype was detected ten times or more. The chain uses TRBV7-3 and TRBJ2-1; D unresolved. Trimming pared 2 bases from V and 5 bases from J, leaving 10 bases between. This CDR3 contains 14 residues. The germline gives CDR1 SGHTA, CDR2 FQGTGA. The CDR3 DNA reads as TGTGCCAGCAGCTTATATCCGACGGACAATGAGCAGTTCTTC. It codes for CASSLYPTDNEQFF.

By proportion, this clonotype is medium-sized. J is TRBJ2-7 and V is TRBV29-1; perhaps TRBD1 as D (6 bases). CDR1 and CDR2 from the germline V gene are SQVTM and ANQGSEA. The CDR3 runs 14 residues. The V gene lost 6 bases and the J gene lost 3 bases, with 18 bases spanning the gap. CDR3 sequence reads: CSVPVRGRIYEQYF. CDR3 nucleotide sequence: TGCAGCGTCCCAGTCAGGGGCCGGATCTACGAGCAGTACTTC.

This rearrangement joins TRBV28 to TRBJ2-7; no definite D call. The germline V gene has CDR1 MDHEN and CDR2 SYDVKM. The CDR3 has 14 amino acids. Trimming left V 2 bases short and J 0 bases short, with 8 bases between. The CDR3 sequence: CASSLARSSYEQYF. The CDR3 DNA reads TGTGCCAGCAGTTTAGCGCGGAGCTCCTACGAGCAGTACTTC.

By sample share, this clonotype is medium-sized. This chain connects TRBV5-4 to TRBJ2-3; 9 nucleotides match TRBD2. Germline lookup yields CDR1 SGHNT and CDR2 YYREEE (reference sequence). Unmatched junction bases numbered 7, after V lost 7 bases and J lost 4 bases. CDR3 length: 14 residues. This CDR3 reads CASVRGGSPDTQYF. The CDR3, as DNA: TGTGCCAGCGTGCGGGGGGGCTCCCCAGATACGCAGTATTTT.

This clonotype showed up many times. The rearrangement uses TRBV27 and TRBJ2-2; D is perhaps TRBD1 or TRBD2 (5 bases each). Trimming took 4 bases from V and 5 from J, leaving 14 bases between them. Germline CDR1 reads MNHEY; CDR2 reads SMNVEV (reference sequence). This CDR3 spans 15 amino acids. The CDR3 sequence: CASSSQWGSTGELFF. The CDR3 DNA is TGTGCCAGCAGTTCCCAATGGGGGTCGACCGGGGAGCTGTTTTTT.